This record covers a single TCR beta chain. Its specificity is not known. Unrecorded immune exposure was likely among donors, who were nominally healthy when sampled. The CDR3 contains 15 residues. Germline V gene data show CDR1 as SGHTA and CDR2 as FQGNSA. V lost 1 base to trimming and J lost 2 bases, with 12 bases between them. The PCR made use of 60 Vbeta and 13 Jbeta primers. Only in-frame clones appear in the TCRdb table, and some are missing; sequencing was by immunoSEQ multiplex PCR. The sample's table shows approximately 72,000 clones. The sample originates from a study of cytomegalovirus exposure and HLA in healthy donors. General observations from the study: Sequences of the TCR beta chain were said to predict the HLA-A and HLA-B alleles of most subjects accurately.

The source is a middle-aged woman in good health and CMV-seropositive. Source material: PBMCs. This chain links TRBV7-2 with TRBJ2-7; TRBD1 might be the D (6 bases). The CDR3 loop reads CASSLVPGATYEQYF. Here the CDR3 DNA reads TGTGCCAGCAGCTTAGTCCCAGGGGCTACCTACGAGCAGTACTTC.